This TCR beta chain was obtained from a study of T-cell reconstitution after alpha-beta-depleted transplantation in children. This clonotype appeared many times. Construction of the TCRbeta library involved unique molecular identifiers. TCRdb reanalysed the PCR reads using MiXCR and keeps one entry per CDR3 protein. The repertoire has 600,000 to 700,000 distinct CDR3 sequences, around 16% of them found once; the top ten carry under 1.2%. Trimming shortened V by 3 bases and J by 4 bases, and 11 bases separated the two germline ends. Germline CDR1 is KGHDR and CDR2 is SFDVKD. CDR3 size: 14 residues. Material: PBMCs from the stem cell graft donor, obtained from the stem cell graft. The clonotype was recovered from a human donor who donated a stem cell graft to a child with acute myeloid leukemia. The chain joins TRBV24-1 to TRBJ2-5, with D perhaps TRBD2 (6 bases). DNA of the CDR3: TGTGCCACCAGTGATACCTTCGGGAGAGAGACCCAGTACTTC. Translation gives CATSDTFGRETQYF.